These T cell receptor beta chains were read from a single sample in a study of T cell responses to AZD1222 COVID-19 vaccine. Generated by immunoSEQ multiplex PCR, the TCRdb table keeps only in-frame clones and is missing some. The sample yields 100,000 to 150,000 clones, 91% seen once. The source was peripheral blood, collected 28 days after the second AZD1222 dose. These receptors were obtained from an adult who received the AZD1222 COVID-19 vaccine. Both conserved end residues are part of each CDR3. Each record gives: D gene, V gene, clone size, J gene, CDR3 length, CDR3 DNA, CDR3 protein. The D gene is left open where the match is weak. Rows give clone size only sometimes, using once, few, many, or a class for an expanded clone.

d_gene: .
v_gene: TRBV19
abundance: .
j_gene: TRBJ2-5
len: 12
CDR3nt: TGTGCCAGTAGTGATAGTGGGCAGACCCAGTACTTC
CDR3aa: CASSDSGQTQYF

d_gene: TRBD1
v_gene: TRBV19
abundance: .
j_gene: TRBJ1-5
len: 16
CDR3nt: TGTGCCAGTAGTACCCCAGGACAGGGGGCTAATCAGCCCCAGCATTTT
CDR3aa: CASSTPGQGANQPQHF

d_gene: TRBD1
v_gene: TRBV7-2
abundance: once
j_gene: TRBJ1-5
len: 13
CDR3nt: TGTGCCAGCAGCTATACAGGGGGTCAGCCCCAGCATTTT
CDR3aa: CASSYTGGQPQHF

d_gene: .
v_gene: TRBV4-2
abundance: few
j_gene: TRBJ1-1
len: 15
CDR3nt: TGTGCCAGCAGCCAAGCATGGGCAGGGTCCACTGAAGCTTTCTTT
CDR3aa: CASSQAWAGSTEAFF

d_gene: .
v_gene: TRBV5-1
abundance: .
j_gene: TRBJ1-3
len: 14
CDR3nt: TGCGCCAGCTCCCCGTCAGGCTCTGGAAACACCATATATTTT
CDR3aa: CASSPSGSGNTIYF

d_gene: TRBD2
v_gene: TRBV6-1
abundance: .
j_gene: TRBJ2-1
len: 17
CDR3nt: TGTGCCAGCAGTGAAAGGACTAGCGGGGGGGCATCGTACGAGCAGTTCTTC
CDR3aa: CASSERTSGGASYEQFF

d_gene: .
v_gene: TRBV3-1/TRBV3-2
abundance: .
j_gene: TRBJ1-5
len: 14
CDR3nt: TGTGCCAGCAGCCAAGCGGGTCGCCATCAGCCCCAGCATTTT
CDR3aa: CASSQAGRHQPQHF

d_gene: TRBD1
v_gene: TRBV19
abundance: once
j_gene: TRBJ2-1
len: 15
CDR3nt: TGTGCCGCGGGTCCCCGGGACAGGGCGAACAATGAGCAGTTCTTC
CDR3aa: CAAGPRDRANNEQFF

d_gene: TRBD1
v_gene: TRBV18
abundance: .
j_gene: TRBJ1-1
len: 16
CDR3nt: TGTGCCAGCTCACTAACGACAGGGGCCGGGGGCACTGAAGCTTTCTTT
CDR3aa: CASSLTTGAGGTEAFF

d_gene: TRBD2
v_gene: TRBV19
abundance: .
j_gene: TRBJ2-1
len: 15
CDR3nt: TGTGCCAGTAGTACGAGCGGGGGGGCCGGAAATGAGCAGTTCTTC
CDR3aa: CASSTSGGAGNEQFF

d_gene: TRBD2
v_gene: TRBV3-1/TRBV3-2
abundance: .
j_gene: TRBJ2-2
len: 15
CDR3nt: TGTGCCAGCAGCAGAGCGGGGGGGAGCACCGGGGAGCTGTTTTTT
CDR3aa: CASSRAGGSTGELFF